The T cell receptor (beta chain) described here comes from a study of blood T cells in healthy people across ages. Samples had at least 6 million PBMCs isolated from them. The use of a sample-barcoded 5' primer and a J-beta primer mix characterized a second PCR of about 7 to 12 cycles. Each CDR3 protein is one row after TCRdb ran MiXCR on the 5' RACE reads. This table holds about 680,000 distinct CDR3 sequences, around 45% found once. Sequencing input: blood. The origin of this receptor is a woman aged 55-70 years in good health.

The CDR3: CASRAPGLAGSLTDTQYF. The CDR3 DNA reads TGTGCCAGCAGGGCGCCGGGACTAGCGGGTTCTCTGACAGATACGCAGTATTTT. This chain links TRBV6-2 or TRBV6-3 with TRBJ2-3; TRBD2 matches 12 bases. V trimming: 6 bases; J trimming: 3 bases; junction bases outside the gene matches: 13. The V gene's germline CDR1 is MNHEY and CDR2 SVGEGT. The CDR3 sequence is 18 residues long.